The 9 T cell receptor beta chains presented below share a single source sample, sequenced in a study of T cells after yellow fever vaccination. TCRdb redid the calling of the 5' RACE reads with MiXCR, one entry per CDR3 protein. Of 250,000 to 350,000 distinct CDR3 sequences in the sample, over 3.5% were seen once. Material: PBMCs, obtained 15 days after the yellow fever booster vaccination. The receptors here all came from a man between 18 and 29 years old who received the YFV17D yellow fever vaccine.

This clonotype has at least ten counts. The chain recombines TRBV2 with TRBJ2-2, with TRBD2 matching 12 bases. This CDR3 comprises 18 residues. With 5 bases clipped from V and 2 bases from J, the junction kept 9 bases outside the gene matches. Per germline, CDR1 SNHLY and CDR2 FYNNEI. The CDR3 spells CASSSLAGGPANTGELFF. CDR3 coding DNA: TGTGCCAGCAGTTCCCTAGCGGGGGGGCCGGCAAACACCGGGGAGCTGTTTTTT.

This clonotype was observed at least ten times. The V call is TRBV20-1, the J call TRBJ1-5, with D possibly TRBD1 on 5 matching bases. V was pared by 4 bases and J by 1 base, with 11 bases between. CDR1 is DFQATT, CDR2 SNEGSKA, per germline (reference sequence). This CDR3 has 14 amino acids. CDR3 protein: CSATNGGSNQPQHF. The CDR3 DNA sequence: TGCAGTGCTACCAATGGGGGGAGCAATCAGCCCCAGCATTTT.

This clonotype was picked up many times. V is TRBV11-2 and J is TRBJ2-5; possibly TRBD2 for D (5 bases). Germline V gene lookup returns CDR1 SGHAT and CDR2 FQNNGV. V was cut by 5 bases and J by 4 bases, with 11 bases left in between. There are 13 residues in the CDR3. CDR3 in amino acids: CASSPSGGETQYF. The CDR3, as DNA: TGTGCCAGCAGCCCCAGCGGTGGAGAGACCCAGTACTTC.

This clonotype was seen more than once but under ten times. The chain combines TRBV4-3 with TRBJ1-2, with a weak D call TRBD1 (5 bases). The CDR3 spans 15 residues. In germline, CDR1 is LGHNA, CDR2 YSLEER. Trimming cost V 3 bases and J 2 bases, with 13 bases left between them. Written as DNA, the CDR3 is TGCGCCAGCAGCCAGACGTTGGCAGGGAACTATGGCTACACCTTC. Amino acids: CASSQTLAGNYGYTF.

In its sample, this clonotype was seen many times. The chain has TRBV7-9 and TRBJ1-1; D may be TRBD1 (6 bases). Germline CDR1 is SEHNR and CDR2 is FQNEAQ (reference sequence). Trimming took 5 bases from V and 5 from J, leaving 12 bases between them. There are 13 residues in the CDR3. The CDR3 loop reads CASSPRTVTEAFF. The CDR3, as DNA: TGTGCCAGCAGCCCCCGGACAGTTACTGAAGCTTTCTTT.

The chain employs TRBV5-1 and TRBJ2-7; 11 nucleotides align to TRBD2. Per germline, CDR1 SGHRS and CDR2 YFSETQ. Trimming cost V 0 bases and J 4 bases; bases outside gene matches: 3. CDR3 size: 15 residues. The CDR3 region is CASSLDPSGGYEQYF. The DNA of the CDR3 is TGCGCCAGCAGCTTGGATCCTAGCGGGGGGTACGAGCAGTACTTC. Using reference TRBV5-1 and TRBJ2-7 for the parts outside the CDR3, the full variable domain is KAGVTQTPRYLIKTRGQQVTLSCSPISGHRSVSWYQQTPGQGLQFLFEYFSETQRNKGNFPGRFSGRQFSNSRSEMNVSTLELGDSALYLCASSLDPSGGYEQYFGPGTRLTVT.

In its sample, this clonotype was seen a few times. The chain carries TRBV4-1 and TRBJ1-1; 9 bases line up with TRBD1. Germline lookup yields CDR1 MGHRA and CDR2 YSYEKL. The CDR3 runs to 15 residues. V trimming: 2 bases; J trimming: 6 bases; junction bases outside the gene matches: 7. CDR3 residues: CASSQLGTGSPEAFF. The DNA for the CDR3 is TGCGCCAGCAGCCAACTAGGGACAGGGTCCCCTGAAGCTTTCTTT.

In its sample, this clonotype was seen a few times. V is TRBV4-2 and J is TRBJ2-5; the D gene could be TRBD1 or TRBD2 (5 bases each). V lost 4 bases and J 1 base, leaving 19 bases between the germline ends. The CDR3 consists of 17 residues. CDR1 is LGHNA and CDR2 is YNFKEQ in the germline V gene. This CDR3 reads CASSPGTSRVSQETQYF. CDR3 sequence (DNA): TGTGCCAGCAGCCCGGGGACGAGCAGGGTTTCCCAAGAGACCCAGTACTTC.

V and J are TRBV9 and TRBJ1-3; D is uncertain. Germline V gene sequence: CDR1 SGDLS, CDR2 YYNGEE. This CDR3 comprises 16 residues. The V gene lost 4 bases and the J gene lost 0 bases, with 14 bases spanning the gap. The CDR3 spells CASSPHRPGSGNTIYF. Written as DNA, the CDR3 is TGTGCCAGCAGCCCCCATCGGCCGGGCTCTGGAAACACCATATATTTT.